Shown below are 13 T cell receptor beta chains from a single sample sequenced in a study of T cell responses to AZD1222 COVID-19 vaccine. TCRdb's table, derived via immunoSEQ multiplex PCR, lists solely in-frame clones and lacks some. In the table there are around 140,000 clones, more than 85% of which are singletons. The input for sequencing was peripheral blood, taken on day 0 of AZD1222 vaccination. The receptors were sampled from an adult in good health.

The rearrangement uses TRBV27 and TRBJ1-4; D call uncertain. Germline-derived CDR1 and CDR2 are MNHEY and SMNVEV (reference sequence). The CDR3 extends over 14 amino acids. Trimming pared 6 bases from V and 5 bases from J, leaving 13 bases between. CDR3 protein: CASRPNGENEKLFF. DNA for the CDR3: TGTGCCAGCAGACCTAACGGGGAGAATGAAAAACTGTTTTTT.

The chain combines TRBV29-1 with TRBJ2-5; 7 nucleotides align to TRBD1. The CDR3 spans 12 residues. CDR1 is SQVTM, CDR2 ANQGSEA, per germline. With V trimmed by 5 bases and J by 4 bases, 4 bases remained unmatched. Written as DNA, the CDR3 is TGCAGCGTTACACAGGGGCCAGAGACCCAGTACTTC. Amino acids: CSVTQGPETQYF.

The chain has TRBV20-1 and TRBJ1-1; D is uncertain. Germline V gene lookup returns CDR1 DFQATT and CDR2 SNEGSKA (reference sequence). The CDR3 is 11 residues long. Trimming pared 3 bases from V and 11 bases from J, leaving 13 bases between. The CDR3 DNA sequence: TGCAGTGCTAGGAACCGGGAGGGCGCTTTCTTT. It is translated as CSARNREGAFF.

The chain couples TRBV6-2 or TRBV6-3 to TRBJ1-2; maybe TRBD1 (5 bases). The CDR3 runs 15 residues. V lost 5 bases and J lost 4, with 17 bases in between. Germline CDR1 MNHEY, CDR2 SVGEGT. CDR3 residues: CASSRDSAKGYGYTF. CDR3 bases: TGTGCCAGCAGTAGGGACTCGGCAAAGGGCTATGGCTACACCTTC.

V gene TRBV28 combines with J gene TRBJ1-1, with D possibly TRBD1 on 5 matching bases. The CDR3 length is 16 residues. V was pared by 4 bases and J by 3 bases, with 18 bases between. Germline V gives CDR1 MDHEN, CDR2 SYDVKM. The CDR3 region has the DNA TGTGCCAGCAGTTCGTGGGGGAGGACCCTCTACACTGAAGCTTTCTTT. Its translation is CASSSWGRTLYTEAFF.

This clone was detected only once. The chain joins TRBV2 to TRBJ1-1; 7 positions match TRBD1. Germline CDR1 is SNHLY and CDR2 is FYNNEI. J lost 1 base, V lost 6 bases, and 17 bases had no gene match. The CDR3 is 18 residues long. CDR3 amino acids: CASRELNRGRRTNTEAFF. The CDR3 DNA is TGTGCCAGCAGAGAACTCAACAGGGGACGGCGCACGAACACTGAAGCTTTCTTT.

This chain uses TRBV27 with TRBJ1-1, with 7 nucleotides matching TRBD1. V lost 7 bases and J lost 4; bases outside the gene matches: 9. The CDR3 loop spans 14 amino acids. Germline V gene lookup returns CDR1 MNHEY and CDR2 SMNVEV (reference sequence). This chain's CDR3 is CASTPGGGGTEAFF. Here the CDR3 DNA reads TGTGCCAGCACCCCAGGGGGGGGTGGCACTGAAGCTTTCTTT.

The rearrangement links TRBV9 to TRBJ2-5, with D possibly TRBD2 on 6 matching bases. V was shortened by 0 bases and J by 1 base, with 13 bases between the two germline ends. The CDR3 length is 16 residues. Germline assignment: CDR1 SGDLS and CDR2 YYNGEE. CDR3 in amino acids: CASSVGGRLFQETQYF. CDR3 DNA: TGTGCCAGCAGCGTAGGGGGGAGGCTCTTCCAAGAGACCCAGTACTTC. Full variable domain (outside the CDR3, taken from reference TRBV9 and TRBJ2-5): DSGVTQTPKHLITATGQRVTLRCSPRSGDLSVYWYQQSLDQGLQFLIQYYNGEERAKGNILERFSAQQFPDLHSELNLSSLELGDSALYFCASSVGGRLFQETQYFGPGTRLLVL.

The rearrangement uses TRBV7-2 and TRBJ2-5; D might be TRBD2 (5 bases). The length of the CDR3 is 15 residues. Trimming removed 3 bases at V and 2 bases at J, with 13 bases between. CDR1 is SGHTA and CDR2 is FQGNSA in the germline V gene. This CDR3 reads CASSFQILAQETQYF. CDR3 in DNA: TGTGCCAGCAGCTTCCAAATCCTAGCACAAGAGACCCAGTACTTC.

The V and J genes are TRBV6-5 and TRBJ1-5; D is possibly TRBD1 (6 bases). Germline values: CDR1 MNHEY, CDR2 SVGAGI. V shed 5 bases and J shed 3 bases, with 14 bases lying between them. This CDR3 is 15 amino acids long. The CDR3 loop reads CASSTLDRNNQPQHF. The CDR3, as DNA: TGTGCCAGCAGTACCCTGGACAGAAACAATCAGCCCCAGCATTTT.

This CDR3 is CASSPTGISYTF. The CDR3 nucleotides read TGTGCCAGCAGTCCGACAGGTATAAGCTACACCTTC. V usage is TRBV27 and J usage is TRBJ1-2, with a tentative D call TRBD1 (6 bases). From germline, CDR1 is MNHEY and CDR2 SMNVEV (reference sequence). Deletions cut 5 bases from V and 9 bases from J, with 13 bases between. The CDR3 covers 12 residues.

This chain links TRBV27 with TRBJ1-3; TRBD1 matches 9 bases. V was pared by 5 bases and J by 3 bases, with 5 bases of the junction left unmatched. This CDR3 comprises 15 residues. Germline V lookup: CDR1 MNHEY, CDR2 SMNVEV (reference sequence). CDR3 amino acids: CASSPGTGYGNTIYF. CDR3 DNA: TGTGCCAGCAGTCCTGGGACAGGGTATGGAAACACCATATATTTT.

This chain connects TRBV2 to TRBJ2-1, with 12 bases aligning to TRBD2. The V and J ends lost 2 bases and 7 bases, in that order; junction bases with no gene match: 3. Per germline, CDR1 SNHLY and CDR2 FYNNEI. The CDR3 runs 15 residues. CDR3 bases: TGTGCCAGCAGTGAAACTAGCGGGGGGACAAATGAGCAGTTCTTC. The encoded protein is CASSETSGGTNEQFF.